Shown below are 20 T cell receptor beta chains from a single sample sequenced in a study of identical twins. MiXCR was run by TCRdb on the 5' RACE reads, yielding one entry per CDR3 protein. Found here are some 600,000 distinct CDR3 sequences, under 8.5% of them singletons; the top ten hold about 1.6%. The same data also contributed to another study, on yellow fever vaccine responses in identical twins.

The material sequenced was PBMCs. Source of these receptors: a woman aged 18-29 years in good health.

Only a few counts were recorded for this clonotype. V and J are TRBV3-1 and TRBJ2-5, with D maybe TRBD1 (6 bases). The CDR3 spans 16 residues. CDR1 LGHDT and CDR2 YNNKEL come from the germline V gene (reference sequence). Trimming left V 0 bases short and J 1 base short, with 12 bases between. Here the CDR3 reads CASSQDRGGIQETQYF. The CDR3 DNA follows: TGTGCCAGCAGCCAAGACCGTGGGGGCATCCAAGAGACCCAGTACTTC.

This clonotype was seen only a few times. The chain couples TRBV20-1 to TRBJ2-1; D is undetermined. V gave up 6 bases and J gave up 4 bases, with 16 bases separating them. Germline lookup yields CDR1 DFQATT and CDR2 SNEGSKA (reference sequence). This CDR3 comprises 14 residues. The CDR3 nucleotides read TGCAGTGCCCCCCCGGGTTTCCGATACAATGAGCAGTTCTTC. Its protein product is CSAPPGFRYNEQFF.

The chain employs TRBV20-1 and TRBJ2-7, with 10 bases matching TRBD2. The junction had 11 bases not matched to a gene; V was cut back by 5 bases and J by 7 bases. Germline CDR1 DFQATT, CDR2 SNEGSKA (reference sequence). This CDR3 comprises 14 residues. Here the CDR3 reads CSAQGLARSREQYF. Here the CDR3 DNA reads TGCAGTGCTCAGGGACTAGCGCGTTCTCGGGAGCAGTACTTC.

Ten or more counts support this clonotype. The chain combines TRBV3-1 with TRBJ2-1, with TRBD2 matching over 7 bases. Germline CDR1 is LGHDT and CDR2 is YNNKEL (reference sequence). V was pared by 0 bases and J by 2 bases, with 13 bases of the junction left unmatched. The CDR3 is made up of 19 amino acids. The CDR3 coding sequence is TGTGCCAGCAGCCAAGATCCTGTGGGGGGAGGGCCCACCTACAATGAGCAGTTCTTC. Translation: CASSQDPVGGGPTYNEQFF.

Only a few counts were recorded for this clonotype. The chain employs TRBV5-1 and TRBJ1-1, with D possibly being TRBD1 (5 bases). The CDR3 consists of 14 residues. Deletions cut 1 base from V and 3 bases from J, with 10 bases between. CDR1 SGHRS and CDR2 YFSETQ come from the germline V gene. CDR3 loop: CASSLQGLHTEAFF. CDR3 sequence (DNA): TGCGCCAGCAGCTTGCAGGGTCTGCACACTGAAGCTTTCTTT. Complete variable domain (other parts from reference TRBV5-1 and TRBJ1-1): KAGVTQTPRYLIKTRGQQVTLSCSPISGHRSVSWYQQTPGQGLQFLFEYFSETQRNKGNFPGRFSGRQFSNSRSEMNVSTLELGDSALYLCASSLQGLHTEAFFGQGTRLTVV.

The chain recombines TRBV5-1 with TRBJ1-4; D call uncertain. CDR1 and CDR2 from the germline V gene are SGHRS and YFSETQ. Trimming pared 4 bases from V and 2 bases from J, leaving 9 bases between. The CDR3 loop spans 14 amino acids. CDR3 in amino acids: CASSPYPTNEKLFF. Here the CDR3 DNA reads TGCGCCAGCAGCCCGTACCCTACTAATGAAAAACTGTTTTTT.

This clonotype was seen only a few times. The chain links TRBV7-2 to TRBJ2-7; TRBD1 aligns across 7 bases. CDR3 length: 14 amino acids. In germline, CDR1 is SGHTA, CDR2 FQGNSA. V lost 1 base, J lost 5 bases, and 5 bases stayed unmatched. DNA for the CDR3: TGTGCCAGCAGCTTAGGAGGGGGCGGCAACGAGCAGTACTTC. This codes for CASSLGGGGNEQYF.

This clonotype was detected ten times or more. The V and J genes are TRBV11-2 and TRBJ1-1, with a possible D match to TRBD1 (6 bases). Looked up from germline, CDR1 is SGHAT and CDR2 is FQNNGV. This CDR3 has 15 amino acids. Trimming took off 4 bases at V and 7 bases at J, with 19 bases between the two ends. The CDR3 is CASSSRGVGLNEAFF. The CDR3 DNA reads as TGTGCCAGCAGCTCCAGGGGCGTGGGGTTGAATGAAGCTTTCTTT.

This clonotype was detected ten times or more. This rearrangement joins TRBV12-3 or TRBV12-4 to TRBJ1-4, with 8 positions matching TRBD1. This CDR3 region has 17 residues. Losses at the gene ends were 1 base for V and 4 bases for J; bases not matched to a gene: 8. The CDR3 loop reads CASSLGVGQALNEKLFF. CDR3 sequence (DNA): TGTGCCAGCAGTTTAGGCGTGGGACAGGCCCTTAATGAAAAACTGTTTTTT.

CDR3: CSARDPVGGSEQFF. CDR3 DNA: TGCAGTGCTAGAGATCCCGTGGGAGGGTCTGAGCAGTTCTTC. This rearrangement joins TRBV20-1 to TRBJ2-1; 7 bases line up with TRBD2. The CDR3 runs to 14 residues. Germline lookup yields CDR1 DFQATT and CDR2 SNEGSKA (reference sequence). Germline trimming cut 0 bases from V and 9 bases from J; bases unmatched to any gene: 8.

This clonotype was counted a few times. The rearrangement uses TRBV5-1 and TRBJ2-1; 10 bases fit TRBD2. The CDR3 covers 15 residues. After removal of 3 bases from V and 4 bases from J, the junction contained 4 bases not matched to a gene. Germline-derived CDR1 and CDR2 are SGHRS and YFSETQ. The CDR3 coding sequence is TGCGCCAGCAGCTCCATAGCGGGGGGTTACAATGAGCAGTTCTTC. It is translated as CASSSIAGGYNEQFF.

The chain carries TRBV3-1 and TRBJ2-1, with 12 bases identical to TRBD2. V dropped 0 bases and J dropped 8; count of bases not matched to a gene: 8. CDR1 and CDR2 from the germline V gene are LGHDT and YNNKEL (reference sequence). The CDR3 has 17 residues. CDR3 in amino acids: CASSQDLLAGGIHEQFF. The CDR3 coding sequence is TGTGCCAGCAGCCAAGATCTCCTAGCGGGAGGGATCCATGAGCAGTTCTTC.

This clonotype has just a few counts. The CDR3 loop is CASSFGTGAAGELFF. For the CDR3, the DNA is TGTGCCAGCAGTTTCGGGACAGGGGCGGCCGGGGAGCTGTTTTTT. The chain couples TRBV27 to TRBJ2-2; 10 bases align to TRBD1. This CDR3 contains 15 residues. Germline-derived CDR1 and CDR2 are MNHEY and SMNVEV (reference sequence). V shed 3 bases and J 6 bases; nucleotides not matched to a gene: 4.

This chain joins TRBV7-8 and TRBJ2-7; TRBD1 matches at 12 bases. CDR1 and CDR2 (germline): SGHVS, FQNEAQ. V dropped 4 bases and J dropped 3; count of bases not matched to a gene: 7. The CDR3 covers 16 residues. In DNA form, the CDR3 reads TGTGCCAGCAGCTCGGGACAGGGGGCTAAGGGCTACGAGCAGTACGTC. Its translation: CASSSGQGAKGYEQYV.

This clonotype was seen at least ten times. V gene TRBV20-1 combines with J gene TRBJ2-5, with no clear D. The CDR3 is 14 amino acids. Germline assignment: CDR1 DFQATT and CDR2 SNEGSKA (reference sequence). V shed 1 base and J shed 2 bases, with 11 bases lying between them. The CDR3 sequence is CSARGAMEQETQYF. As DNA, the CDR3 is TGCAGTGCTAGAGGAGCGATGGAGCAAGAGACCCAGTACTTC.

The CDR3 protein is CASNLAGGNYGYTF. CDR3 in DNA: TGCGCCAGCAATCTGGCAGGAGGGAACTATGGCTACACCTTC. The chain is built from TRBV5-1 and TRBJ1-2; unclear D gene. Per germline, CDR1 SGHRS and CDR2 YFSETQ. The CDR3 has 14 residues. Trimming left V 6 bases short and J 2 bases short, with 14 bases between.

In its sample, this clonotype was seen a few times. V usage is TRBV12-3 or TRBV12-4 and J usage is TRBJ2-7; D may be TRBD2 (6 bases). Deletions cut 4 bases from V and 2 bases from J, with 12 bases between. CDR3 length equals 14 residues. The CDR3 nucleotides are TGTGCCAGCAGTTCACGACTAGTGACCTACGAGCAGTACTTC. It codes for CASSSRLVTYEQYF.

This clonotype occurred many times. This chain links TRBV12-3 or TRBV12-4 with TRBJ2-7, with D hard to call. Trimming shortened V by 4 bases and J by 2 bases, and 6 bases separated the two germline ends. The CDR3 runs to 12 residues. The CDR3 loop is CASSSPTYEQYF. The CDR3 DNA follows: TGTGCCAGCAGTTCCCCTACCTACGAGCAGTACTTC.

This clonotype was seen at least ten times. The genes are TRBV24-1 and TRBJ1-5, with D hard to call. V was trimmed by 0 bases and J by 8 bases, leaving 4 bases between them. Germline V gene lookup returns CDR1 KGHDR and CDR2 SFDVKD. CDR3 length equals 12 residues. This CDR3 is CATSDLSEPQHF. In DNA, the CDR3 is TGTGCCACCAGTGATTTGTCAGAGCCCCAGCATTTT.

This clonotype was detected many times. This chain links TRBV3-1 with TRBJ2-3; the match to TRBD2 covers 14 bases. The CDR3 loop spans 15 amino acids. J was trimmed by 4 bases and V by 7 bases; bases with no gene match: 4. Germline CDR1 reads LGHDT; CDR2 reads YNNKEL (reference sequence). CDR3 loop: CASTETSGGADTQYF. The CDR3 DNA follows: TGTGCCAGCACCGAGACTAGCGGGGGGGCAGATACGCAGTATTTT.